The 15 T cell receptor beta chains presented below share a single source sample, sequenced in a study of CD8+ T cells in alopecia areata (dated by TCRdb to the late 2010s). This specimen's time point label, interpreted: baseline before oral tofacitinib. Peripheral blood and lesional scalp punch biopsies were obtained from patients with alopecia areata. To prepare the library, the immunoSEQ multiplex PCR assay was applied. RNA was extracted from all samples and reverse transcribed into cDNA as template for TCR sequencing. TCRdb retrieved this table from immuneACCESS and kept in-frame rearrangements only. Not all clones are present; in checked studies, unresolved V genes account for under half, and no reason is known for the remainder. This sample lists about 19,000 clones; 65% to 75% were detected once. 6.1% of the sample is taken by the ten largest. This specimen was skin, taken at week 0. Receptors were obtained from a human donor with alopecia areata.

This clone was detected a few times. This chain joins TRBV7-2 and TRBJ2-5; 10 positions match TRBD1. V was clipped by 2 bases and J by 4 bases; unmatched bases: 7. Germline loops: CDR1 SGHTA, CDR2 FQGNSA. The CDR3 loop spans 16 amino acids. The chain's CDR3 is CASSLNPRTGGETQYF. CDR3 DNA sequence: TGTGCCAGCAGCTTAAATCCTAGGACAGGGGGAGAGACCCAGTACTTC.

The chain employs TRBV6-5 and TRBJ2-5, with 7 positions matching TRBD1. CDR1 is MNHEY, CDR2 SVGAGI, per germline. With 4 bases clipped from V and 5 bases from J, the junction kept 10 bases outside the gene matches. The CDR3 is 15 amino acids. CDR3 region: CASSSPGRGQETQYF. The CDR3 DNA reads as TGTGCCAGCAGTTCCCCCGGCAGGGGACAGGAGACCCAGTACTTC.

This clone is a singleton in its sample. The chain recombines TRBV4-3 with TRBJ2-5, with TRBD2 identical over 9 bases. The V and J ends lost 0 bases and 5 bases, in that order; junction bases with no gene match: 13. The CDR3 loop spans 18 amino acids. Germline CDR1 and CDR2: LGHNA and YSLEER. The CDR3 nucleotides are TGCGCCAGCAGCCAAGATATTATTCGGGCTAGCGGGGTCGAGACCCAGTACTTC. Translated: CASSQDIIRASGVETQYF.

The CDR3 DNA is TGTGCCAGCAGTGTTCGTCCGTCTTTTGGCTCAGCGAACACTGAAGCTTTCTTT. This encodes CASSVRPSFGSANTEAFF. This chain joins TRBV2 and TRBJ1-1; unclear D gene. Per germline, CDR1 SNHLY and CDR2 FYNNEI. The CDR3 is 18 amino acids. Trimming took off 4 bases at V and 1 base at J, with 22 bases between the two ends.

This clone was found once. This chain connects TRBV9 to TRBJ2-7; D perhaps matches TRBD2 (7 bases). The V gene lost 0 bases and the J gene lost 1 base, with 11 bases spanning the gap. Germline V CDR1 and CDR2: SGDLS, YYNGEE. The length of the CDR3 is 15 residues. The CDR3 loop reads CASSVEGRGSYEQYF. The CDR3 bases are TGTGCCAGCAGCGTAGAGGGGAGGGGGTCCTACGAGCAGTACTTC.

The V call is TRBV11-2, the J call TRBJ1-2; D perhaps matches TRBD1 (5 bases). Looked up from germline, CDR1 is SGHAT and CDR2 is FQNNGV. The V end lost 4 bases, the J end lost 5 bases, and 11 bases lay between the germline ends. This CDR3 is 13 amino acids long. The CDR3 is CASSYGGDYGYTF. The DNA of the CDR3 is TGTGCCAGCAGCTATGGGGGGGATTATGGCTACACCTTC. The full variable domain, its missing parts supplied by reference TRBV11-2 and TRBJ1-2, is EAGVAQSPRYKIIEKRQSVAFWCNPISGHATLYWYQQILGQGPKLLIQFQNNGVVDDSQLPKDRFSAERLKGVDSTLKIQPAKLEDSAVYLCASSYGGDYGYTFGSGTRLTVV.

The chain recombines TRBV5-8 with TRBJ2-3; the D gene is possibly TRBD2 (6 bases). Trimming pared 0 bases from V and 6 bases from J, leaving 14 bases between. Germline V lookup: CDR1 SGHTS, CDR2 YDEGEE. The CDR3 loop spans 15 amino acids. The CDR3 bases are TGTGCCAGCAGCTTGGGAGGGACTTTCGAGGATACGCAGTATTTT. It yields the protein CASSLGGTFEDTQYF.

The chain joins TRBV30 to TRBJ2-1; 8 nucleotides agree with TRBD1. The V gene's germline CDR1 is GTSNPN and CDR2 SVGIG (reference sequence). The length of the CDR3 is 16 residues. With V trimmed by 4 bases and J by 6 bases, 14 bases remained unmatched. In nucleotides, the CDR3 is TGTGCCTGGACCAAACTGGACAGGGCGGCGGGCAATGAGCAGTTCTTC. This encodes CAWTKLDRAAGNEQFF.

The gene calls are TRBV6-6 and TRBJ2-1; TRBD2 matches at 10 bases. The V segment lost 4 bases and the J segment 5 bases; nucleotides outside the gene matches: 5. The CDR3 loop spans 15 amino acids. CDR1 MNHNY and CDR2 SVGAGI come from the germline V gene (reference sequence). The CDR3 coding sequence is TGTGCCAGCAGTTCTCTAGCGGGGGCCGACAATGAGCAGTTCTTC. It is translated as CASSSLAGADNEQFF.

Concerning this clone itself: The junction departs from germline at one end; a sequencing error may be responsible. V is TRBV11-3 and J is TRBJ2-7; TRBD2 matches at 9 bases. The CDR3 loop spans 15 amino acids. Per the germline V gene, CDR1 is SGHNT and CDR2 is YENEEA. The CDR3 DNA follows: TGTGCCAGCAGCTCTAGGGGGACTAGCTCCCACGAGCAGTACTTC. Protein product: CASSSRGTSSHEQYF.

The chain joins TRBV25-1 to TRBJ2-5; perhaps TRBD2 as D (5 bases). CDR1 and CDR2 from the germline V gene are MGHDK and SYGVNS. V lost 3 bases and J lost 3, with 14 bases in between. The CDR3 spans 15 residues. CDR3 DNA: TGTGCCAGCAGTGACAGCGACTACCTTAAAGAGACCCAGTACTTC. Its translation is CASSDSDYLKETQYF.

This clone was picked up a small number of times. The V and J genes are TRBV5-1 and TRBJ1-3; unclear D gene. Germline CDR1 reads SGHRS; CDR2 reads YFSETQ. Trimming took off 3 bases at V and 1 base at J, with 8 bases between the two ends. CDR3 length equals 14 residues. CDR3: CASSSQDSGNTIYF. CDR3 in DNA: TGCGCCAGCAGCTCCCAGGATTCTGGAAACACCATATATTTT.

The chain has TRBV5-1 and TRBJ2-1; 8 bases fit TRBD2. V shed 0 bases and J 6 bases; nucleotides not matched to a gene: 5. The CDR3 contains 15 residues. From germline, CDR1 is SGHRS and CDR2 YFSETQ. CDR3 DNA: TGCGCCAGCAGCTTGGAAGGCGGGGGGCCCAATGAGCAGTTCTTC. This encodes CASSLEGGGPNEQFF.

V gene TRBV5-1 combines with J gene TRBJ2-1; 8 bases line up with TRBD2. Germline V lookup: CDR1 SGHRS, CDR2 YFSETQ. CDR3 size: 14 residues. Trimming cost V 1 base and J 6 bases; bases outside gene matches: 3. DNA for the CDR3: TGCGCCAGCAGCTTGACGGGGGGGAGCAATGAGCAGTTCTTC. Protein sequence: CASSLTGGSNEQFF. The full variable domain, its missing parts supplied by reference TRBV5-1 and TRBJ2-1, is KAGVTQTPRYLIKTRGQQVTLSCSPISGHRSVSWYQQTPGQGLQFLFEYFSETQRNKGNFPGRFSGRQFSNSRSEMNVSTLELGDSALYLCASSLTGGSNEQFFGPGTRLTVL.

This clone appeared a few times. This rearrangement joins TRBV7-9 to TRBJ1-2; D might be TRBD1 (5 bases). The CDR3 runs 15 residues. The germline gives CDR1 SEHNR, CDR2 FQNEAQ (reference sequence). The V and J ends lost 8 bases and 6 bases respectively, with 22 bases between them. CDR3 in amino acids: CASQGGVGGSDGYTF. The CDR3 nucleotides are TGTGCCAGCCAGGGAGGTGTTGGGGGGAGCGATGGCTACACCTTC.